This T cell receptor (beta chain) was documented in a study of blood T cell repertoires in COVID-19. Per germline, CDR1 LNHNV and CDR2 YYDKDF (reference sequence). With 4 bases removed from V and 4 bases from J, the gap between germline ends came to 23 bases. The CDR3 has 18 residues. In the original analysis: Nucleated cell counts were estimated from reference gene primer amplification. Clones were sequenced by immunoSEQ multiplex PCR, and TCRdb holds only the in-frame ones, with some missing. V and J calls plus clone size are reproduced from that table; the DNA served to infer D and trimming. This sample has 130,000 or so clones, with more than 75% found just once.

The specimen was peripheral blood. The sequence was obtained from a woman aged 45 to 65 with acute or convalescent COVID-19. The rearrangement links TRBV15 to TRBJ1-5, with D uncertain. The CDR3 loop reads CATSTPRREWPPNQPQHF. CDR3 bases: TGTGCCACCAGCACTCCCCGGAGGGAATGGCCCCCAAATCAGCCCCAGCATTTT.